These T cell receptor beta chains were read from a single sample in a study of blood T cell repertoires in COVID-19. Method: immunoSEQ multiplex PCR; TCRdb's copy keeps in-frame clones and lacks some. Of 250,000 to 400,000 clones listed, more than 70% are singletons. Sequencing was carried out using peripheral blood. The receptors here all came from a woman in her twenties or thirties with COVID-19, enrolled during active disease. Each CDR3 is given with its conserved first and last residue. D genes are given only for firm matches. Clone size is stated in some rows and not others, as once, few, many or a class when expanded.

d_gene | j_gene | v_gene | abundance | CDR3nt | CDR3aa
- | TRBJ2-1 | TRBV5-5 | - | TGTGCCAGCAGCCCGGCACCTACGCGAGGCGATGAGCAGTTCTTC | CASSPAPTRGDEQFF
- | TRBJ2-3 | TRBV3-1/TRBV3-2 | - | TGTGCCAGCAGCCAAGAAGAGGGGGAAGGGGATACGCAGTATTTT | CASSQEEGEGDTQYF
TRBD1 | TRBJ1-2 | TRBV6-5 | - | TGTGCCAGCAGTACAGGGGGCCCGGGCGGCTACACCTTC | CASSTGGPGGYTF
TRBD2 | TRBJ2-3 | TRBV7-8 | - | TGTGCCAGCAGTCCCCTAGCGGGGGCTCTCACAGATACGCAGTATTTT | CASSPLAGALTDTQYF
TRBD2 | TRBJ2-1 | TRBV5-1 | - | TGCGCCAGCAGCTACACTATTGGCGGGGGGGCCAATGAGCAGTTCTTC | CASSYTIGGGANEQFF
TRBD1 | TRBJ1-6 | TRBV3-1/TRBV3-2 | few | TGTGCCAGCAGCTTGAGAGACAGGGTCAGGAATTCACCCCTCCACTTT | CASSLRDRVRNSPLHF
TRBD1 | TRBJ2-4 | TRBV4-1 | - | TGCGCCAGCAGCCAAGAACCGGGACAGGTAATCGGTAACATTCAGTACTTC | CASSQEPGQVIGNIQYF
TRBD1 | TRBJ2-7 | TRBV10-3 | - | TGTGCCATCAGTGGGGGACAGGGGCCCTACGAGCAGTACTTC | CAISGGQGPYEQYF
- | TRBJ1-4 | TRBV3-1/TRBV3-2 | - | TGTGCCAGCAGCCAGCAACAGGGAGTTGAAAAACTGTTTTTT | CASSQQQGVEKLFF
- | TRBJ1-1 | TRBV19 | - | TGTGCCAGTAGTCCACTACAGGAGGAAGCTTTCTTT | CASSPLQEEAFF
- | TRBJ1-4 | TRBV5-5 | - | TGTGCCAGCAGCCCTGGGGGGGGAACAACTAATGAAAAACTGTTTTTT | CASSPGGGTTNEKLFF
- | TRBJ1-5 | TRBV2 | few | TGTGCCAGTACAGGTTTAAATCAGCCCCAGCATTTT | CASTGLNQPQHF
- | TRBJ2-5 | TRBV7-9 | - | TGTGCCAGCAGCTCACAGGACCAAGAGACCCAGTACTTC | CASSSQDQETQYF
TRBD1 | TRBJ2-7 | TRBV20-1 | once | TGCAGTGCTAGTGACACAGGGGGCGCTTACTACGAGCAGTACTTC | CSASDTGGAYYEQYF
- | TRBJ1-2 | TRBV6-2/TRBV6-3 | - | TGTGCCAGCAGTTTTATCTATGGCTACACCTTC | CASSFIYGYTF
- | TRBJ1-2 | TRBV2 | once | TGTGCCAGCAGTGAAGGGGGGCCGGGAAGCTATGGCTACACCTTC | CASSEGGPGSYGYTF
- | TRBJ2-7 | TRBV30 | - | TGTGCCTGGAAAACGGGGTACGAGCAGTACTTC | CAWKTGYEQYF
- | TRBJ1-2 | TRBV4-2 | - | TGTGCCAGCAGCCAAGGGACAGCGATGAGCGGCTACACCTTC | CASSQGTAMSGYTF
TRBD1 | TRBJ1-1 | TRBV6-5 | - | TGTGCCAGCAGTTCCTTGACAGGGGTGGGGTACACTGAAGCTTTCTTT | CASSSLTGVGYTEAFF
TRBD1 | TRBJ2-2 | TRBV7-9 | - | TGTGCCAGCGTCAAGGGACAGGGAACCGGGGAGCTGTTTTTT | CASVKGQGTGELFF
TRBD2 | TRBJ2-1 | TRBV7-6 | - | TGTGCCAGCAGCTTATTAGCGGGGGTCTACAATGAGCAGTTCTTC | CASSLLAGVYNEQFF
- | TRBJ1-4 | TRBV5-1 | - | TGCGCCAGCAGCTTGGGATCAGCGCTTAATGAAAAACTGTTTTTT | CASSLGSALNEKLFF
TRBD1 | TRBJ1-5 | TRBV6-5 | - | TGTGCCAGCGGCCGACAGGGTAATCAGCCCCAGCATTTT | CASGRQGNQPQHF
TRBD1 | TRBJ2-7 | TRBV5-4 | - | TGTGCCAGCAGTCTAGACAGGGACTACGAGCAGTACTTC | CASSLDRDYEQYF
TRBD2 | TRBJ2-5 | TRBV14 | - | TGTGCCAGCAGCCTGAACATACTAGCGGGGGACGAGACCCAGTACTTC | CASSLNILAGDETQYF
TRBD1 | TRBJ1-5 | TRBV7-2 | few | TGTGCCAGCAGCCCCAGGACAGGGAGCAATCAGCCCCAGCATTTT | CASSPRTGSNQPQHF
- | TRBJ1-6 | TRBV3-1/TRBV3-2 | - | TGTGCCAGCAGCCAAGGACAGAATAATTCACCCCTCCACTTT | CASSQGQNNSPLHF
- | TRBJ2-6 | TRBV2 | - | TGTGCCACGCGACAAACCTCTGGGGCCAACGTCCTGACTTTC | CATRQTSGANVLTF
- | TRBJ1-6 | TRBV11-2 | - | TGTGCCAGCAGCCCACCACACTCGGGAAGCCTTAATTCACCCCTCCACTTT | CASSPPHSGSLNSPLHF
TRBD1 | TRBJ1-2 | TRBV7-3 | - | TGTGCCAGCAGCCCCGGGACAGGGGCCCCCGGCTACACCTTC | CASSPGTGAPGYTF
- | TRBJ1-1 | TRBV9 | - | TGTGCCAGCAGCGCCCCTAGGGTTAGGGGGGGATTGATTGAAGCTTTCTTT | CASSAPRVRGGLIEAFF
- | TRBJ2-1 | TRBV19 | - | TGTGCCAGTAGTACCTACAGGGACTACAATGAGCAGTTCTTC | CASSTYRDYNEQFF
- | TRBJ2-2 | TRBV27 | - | TGTGCCAGCAGTTCGAACAGCTATTCGAACACCGGGGAGCTGTTTTTT | CASSSNSYSNTGELFF
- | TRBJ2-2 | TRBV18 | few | TGTGCCAGCTCACCACCCGGCGGGGGCGCGAACACCGGGGAGCTGTTTTTT | CASSPPGGGANTGELFF
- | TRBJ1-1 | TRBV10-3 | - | TGTGCCATCAGTGAGGAGGAGGTTCCTCGGAACACTGAAGCTTTCTTT | CAISEEEVPRNTEAFF
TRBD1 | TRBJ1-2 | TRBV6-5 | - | TGTGCCAGCAGTTACTCGGACAGGATGGGTTACACCTTC | CASSYSDRMGYTF
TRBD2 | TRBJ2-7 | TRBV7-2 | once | TGTGCCAGCAGCCCAAGGACTAGCGGGGGCCGCTTCGAGCAGTACTTC | CASSPRTSGGRFEQYF
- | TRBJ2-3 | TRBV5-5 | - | TGTGCCAGCAGCAACTTGCGGGGGCGCACAGATACGCAGTATTTT | CASSNLRGRTDTQYF
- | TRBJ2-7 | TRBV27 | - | TGTGCCAGCAGTTTATTCCCCCTTTACGAGCAGTACTTC | CASSLFPLYEQYF
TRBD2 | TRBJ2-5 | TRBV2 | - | TGTGCCAGCGCGGGGGGGGCCGCAAAGACCCAGTACTTC | CASAGGAAKTQYF
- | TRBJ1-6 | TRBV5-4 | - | TGTGCCAGCAGCTTGGGGGGGGTCGGGTCACCCCTCCACTTT | CASSLGGVGSPLHF